The present T cell receptor (beta chain) was sequenced within a study of beta chain features in type 1 diabetes. For the study at large: All samples together contributed some 100,000,000 sorted cells for examination. Study outcomes and limitations: Shorter TCRB CDR3s, moderately but significantly so, were found in Type 1 diabetes patients in all four CD4+ subsets. Whether HLA type affects TCRB rearrangement stayed undetermined in the present work.

Germline V gene lookup returns CDR1 LGHNA and CDR2 YNFKEQ. The junction had 3 bases not matched to a gene; V was cut back by 0 bases and J by 0 bases. The CDR3 covers 17 residues. Only one heparinised blood draw was taken per donor, and its volume averaged roughly 120 mL. A note on this clone: The antigen is unknown.

Reverse transcription of all isolated RNA meant that expressed TCRB transcripts were sequenced. This table comes from immunoSEQ multiplex PCR, and its TCRdb copy is limited to in-frame clones, with some not included. The sample has under 800,000 clones; roughly a sixth are singletons. Sequenced sample: naive CD4+ T cells from blood. This chain joins TRBV4-2 and TRBJ2-3, with 10 bases identical to TRBD2. This TCR was recovered from a man aged 18-30 years in good health. This CDR3 is CASSQDSGGISTDTQYF. Here the CDR3 DNA reads TGTGCCAGCAGCCAAGATAGCGGGGGGATAAGCACAGATACGCAGTATTTT.